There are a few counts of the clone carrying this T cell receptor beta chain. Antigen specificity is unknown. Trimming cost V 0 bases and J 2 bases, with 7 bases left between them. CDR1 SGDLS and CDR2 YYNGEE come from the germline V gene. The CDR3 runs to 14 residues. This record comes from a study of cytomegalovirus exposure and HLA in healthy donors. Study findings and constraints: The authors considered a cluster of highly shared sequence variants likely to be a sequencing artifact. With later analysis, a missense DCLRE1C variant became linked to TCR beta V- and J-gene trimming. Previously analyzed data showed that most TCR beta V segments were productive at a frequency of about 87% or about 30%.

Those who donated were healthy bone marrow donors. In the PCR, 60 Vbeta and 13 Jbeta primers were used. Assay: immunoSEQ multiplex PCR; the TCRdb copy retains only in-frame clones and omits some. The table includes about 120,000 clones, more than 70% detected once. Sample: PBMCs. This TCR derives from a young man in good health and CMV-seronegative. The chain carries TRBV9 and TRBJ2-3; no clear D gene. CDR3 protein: CASSVVLHTDTQYF. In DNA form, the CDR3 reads TGTGCCAGCAGCGTAGTACTGCACACAGATACGCAGTATTTT.